The 20 T cell receptor beta chains below come from one sample, sequenced in a study of blood T cell repertoires in COVID-19. TCRdb keeps only in-frame clones here, not all; method: immunoSEQ multiplex PCR. The data show roughly 290,000 clones, around 90% seen once. Material for sequencing was peripheral blood. These receptors were obtained from a woman in her 30s with COVID-19, enrolled during active disease.

This chain joins TRBV19 and TRBJ2-3; 12 nucleotides align to TRBD2. CDR3 length: 15 residues. From germline, CDR1 is LNHDA and CDR2 SQIVND (reference sequence). J was trimmed by 3 bases and V by 5 bases; bases with no gene match: 3. The CDR3, as DNA: TGTGCCAGTAGTCGAACTAGCGGGAGGACAGATACGCAGTATTTT. This encodes CASSRTSGRTDTQYF.

V is TRBV7-7 and J is TRBJ2-2, with TRBD2 matching over 10 bases. CDR1 and CDR2 (germline): SSHAT, FNYEAQ (reference sequence). This CDR3 contains 15 residues. CDR3 sequence: CATAELAGNVGELFF. The CDR3 DNA follows: TGTGCTACCGCAGAACTAGCGGGAAATGTCGGGGAGCTGTTTTTT.

The chain employs TRBV28 and TRBJ1-2; no definite D call. V lost 2 bases to trimming and J lost 5 bases, with 6 bases between them. This CDR3 region has 12 residues. Per germline, CDR1 MDHEN and CDR2 SYDVKM. In DNA, the CDR3 is TGTGCCAGCAGTTTACGGGTTTATGGCTACACCTTC. The encoded protein is CASSLRVYGYTF.

The V and J genes are TRBV6-5 and TRBJ2-2, with D possibly matching TRBD1 (6 bases). V was shortened by 7 bases and J by 5 bases, with 8 bases between the two germline ends. The CDR3 runs 12 residues. CDR1 is MNHEY, CDR2 SVGAGI, per germline. The CDR3: CASMGTTGELFF. The DNA of the CDR3 is TGTGCCAGCATGGGGACAACCGGGGAGCTGTTTTTT.

The chain links TRBV30 to TRBJ2-7; TRBD1 matches 8 bases. After removal of 5 bases from V and 4 bases from J, the junction contained 10 bases not matched to a gene. The length of the CDR3 is 14 residues. Germline CDR1 is GTSNPN and CDR2 is SVGIG (reference sequence). CDR3 coding DNA: TGTGCCTGGCAGGGCAGGGGGCGATTTTACGAGCAGTACTTC. It translates to CAWQGRGRFYEQYF. The complete variable domain, with remaining parts taken from reference TRBV30 and TRBJ2-7, reads SQTIHQWPATLVQPVGSPLSLECTVEGTSNPNLYWYRQAAGRGLQLLFYSVGIGQISSEVPQNLSASRPQDRQFILSSKKLLLSDSGFYLCAWQGRGRFYEQYFGPGTRLTVT.

The V call is TRBV30, the J call TRBJ2-7, with D possibly matching TRBD2 (6 bases). The CDR3 loop spans 15 amino acids. V was pared by 2 bases and J by 3 bases, with 17 bases between. CDR1 GTSNPN and CDR2 SVGIG come from the germline V gene (reference sequence). The CDR3 spells CAWSPPVVGGYEQYF. The CDR3 nucleotides read TGTGCCTGGAGTCCCCCGGTTGTGGGGGGCTACGAGCAGTACTTC.

The rearrangement links TRBV2 to TRBJ2-2, with 8 nucleotides matching TRBD2. Looked up from germline, CDR1 is SNHLY and CDR2 is FYNNEI. With V trimmed by 3 bases and J by 5 bases, 5 bases remained unmatched. The CDR3 spans 15 residues. CDR3 in DNA: TGTGCCAGCAGTGAGGGCGGGAGGTGGACCGGGGAGCTGTTTTTT. This translates into CASSEGGRWTGELFF.

The chain links TRBV30 to TRBJ2-6, with D unresolved. Deletions cut 4 bases from V and 0 bases from J, with 4 bases between. Germline CDR1 GTSNPN, CDR2 SVGIG (reference sequence). This CDR3 has 13 amino acids. CDR3 sequence (DNA): TGTGCCTGGACTACCTCTGGGGCCAACGTCCTGACTTTC. Protein product: CAWTTSGANVLTF.

The chain recombines TRBV20-1 with TRBJ1-5; D gene unclear. The V and J ends lost 3 bases and 3 bases respectively, with 12 bases between them. Looked up from germline, CDR1 is DFQATT and CDR2 is SNEGSKA (reference sequence). The CDR3 runs to 14 residues. The CDR3 nucleotides are TGCAGTGCTAGTTCCCAGAGACTCAATCAGCCCCAGCATTTT. Translation gives CSASSQRLNQPQHF.

This clone occurred a few times. V is TRBV7-9 and J is TRBJ1-4, with 9 bases aligning to TRBD1. With 3 bases clipped from V and 3 bases from J, the junction kept 11 bases outside the gene matches. The CDR3 extends over 18 amino acids. Germline V gene sequence: CDR1 SEHNR, CDR2 FQNEAQ (reference sequence). The CDR3 DNA reads TGTGCCAGCAGCTTGGGACAGGGAGGTTCGAGGTCTAATGAAAAACTGTTTTTT. This translates into CASSLGQGGSRSNEKLFF.

The rearrangement uses TRBV7-6 and TRBJ2-3; weak D call: TRBD2 (6 bases). The V gene's germline CDR1 is SGHVS and CDR2 FNYEAQ. The CDR3 has 14 amino acids. Trimming removed 2 bases from V and 5 bases from J, with 11 bases in between. The DNA of the CDR3 is TGTGCCAGCAGCTTACTGTCGGGAGTAGATACGCAGTATTTT. As protein: CASSLLSGVDTQYF. The full variable domain, in which reference TRBV7-6 and TRBJ2-3 provide the parts outside the CDR3, is GAGVSQSPRYKVTKRGQDVALRCDPISGHVSLYWYRQALGQGPEFLTYFNYEAQQDKSGLPNDRFSAERPEGSISTLTIQRTEQRDSAMYRCASSLLSGVDTQYFGPGTRLTVL.

The rearrangement uses TRBV11-2 and TRBJ2-7; tentative D call: TRBD2 (5 bases). Germline loops: CDR1 SGHAT, CDR2 FQNNGV. The germline V and J ends were trimmed by 2 bases and 4 bases, with 15 bases remaining between them. The CDR3 has 15 amino acids. The CDR3 DNA reads TGTGCCAGCAGCTTAAGGGAGAGTTCTGGGTACGAGCAGTACTTC. Translated, it gives CASSLRESSGYEQYF.

Concerning this clone: Relative to the germline gene, one junction end is altered; a read error may explain this. V usage is TRBV11-1 and J usage is TRBJ2-7, with 11 bases fitting TRBD2. Germline assignment: CDR1 SGHAT and CDR2 FQDESV (reference sequence). This CDR3 is 15 amino acids long. This chain's CDR3 is CASSLAGGKFDEQYF. The CDR3 DNA sequence: TGTGCCAGCAGTTTAGCGGGGGGGAAGTTCGACGAGCAGTACTTC. Filled out from reference TRBV11-1 and TRBJ2-7, the complete variable domain reads EAEVAQSPRYKITEKSQAVAFWCDPISGHATLYWYRQILGQGPELLVQFQDESVVDDSQLPKDRFSAERLKGVDSTLKIQPAELGDSAMYLCASSLAGGKFDEQYFGPGTRLTVT.

This sequence joins TRBV14 and TRBJ1-2; D perhaps matches TRBD1 (5 bases). Looked up from germline, CDR1 is SGHDN and CDR2 is FVKESK. V lost 1 base to trimming and J lost 2 bases, with 11 bases between them. This CDR3 is built from 15 residues. CDR3 sequence reads: CASSQARGANYGYTF. The CDR3 coding sequence is TGTGCCAGCAGCCAAGCTCGCGGGGCGAACTATGGCTACACCTTC. The whole variable domain, remainder taken from reference TRBV14 and TRBJ1-2, is EAGVTQFPSHSVIEKGQTVTLRCDPISGHDNLYWYRRVMGKEIKFLLHFVKESKQDESGMPNNRFLAERTGGTYSTLKVQPAELEDSGVYFCASSQARGANYGYTFGSGTRLTVV.

This sequence joins TRBV5-5 and TRBJ1-1; the match to TRBD1 covers 11 bases. The V and J ends lost 4 bases and 4 bases, in that order; junction bases with no gene match: 15. Germline V gene lookup returns CDR1 SGHKS and CDR2 YYEKEE (reference sequence). The CDR3 is 18 amino acids. CDR3 coding DNA: TGTGCCAGCAGCAAGGGGCTCCGGGACAGGGGGTTGAGCACTGAAGCTTTCTTT. It yields the protein CASSKGLRDRGLSTEAFF.

This clone was counted a few times. The CDR3 DNA reads as TGTGCCAGCAGTTTGGCGCTCGGGGAGGGAAACACCATATATTTT. Protein: CASSLALGEGNTIYF. This chain links TRBV28 with TRBJ1-3; D not certain. CDR3 length: 15 amino acids. Trimming stripped 3 bases from V and 4 bases from J, with 13 bases between. Germline V CDR1 and CDR2: MDHEN, SYDVKM.

The chain couples TRBV27 to TRBJ2-3; 11 bases map to TRBD1. The CDR3 has 16 residues. Germline V CDR1 and CDR2: MNHEY, SMNVEV (reference sequence). After removal of 2 bases from V and 6 bases from J, the junction contained 7 bases not matched to a gene. CDR3 loop: CASSLGDRGVWDTQYF. DNA of the CDR3: TGTGCCAGCAGTTTAGGGGACAGGGGGGTGTGGGATACGCAGTATTTT.

The V gene is TRBV28, the J gene TRBJ1-2; D gene unclear. Trimming stripped 5 bases from V and 8 bases from J, with 12 bases between. The CDR3 spans 12 residues. Germline assignment: CDR1 MDHEN and CDR2 SYDVKM. The CDR3 region has the DNA TGTGCCAGCAGTGAGGGAGTGGGGGGCTACACCTTC. Translated: CASSEGVGGYTF.

The V call is TRBV5-4, the J call TRBJ2-3; 13 bases map to TRBD2. J was trimmed by 6 bases and V by 3 bases; bases with no gene match: 4. CDR3 length: 15 residues. Germline CDR1 reads SGHNT; CDR2 reads YYREEE (reference sequence). The CDR3 DNA reads as TGTGCCAGCAGCTCGACTAGCGGGAGGTCGGATACGCAGTATTTT. It translates to CASSSTSGRSDTQYF.

The chain has TRBV6-5 and TRBJ1-1; D may be TRBD1 (6 bases). The CDR3 loop spans 13 amino acids. Germline CDR1 is MNHEY and CDR2 is SVGAGI. The germline V and J ends were trimmed by 10 bases and 8 bases, with 20 bases remaining between them. The CDR3 region has the DNA TGTGCCACTTCCGGCCAGGGGTCGGGAGAAGCTTTCTTT. Translating gives CATSGQGSGEAFF.